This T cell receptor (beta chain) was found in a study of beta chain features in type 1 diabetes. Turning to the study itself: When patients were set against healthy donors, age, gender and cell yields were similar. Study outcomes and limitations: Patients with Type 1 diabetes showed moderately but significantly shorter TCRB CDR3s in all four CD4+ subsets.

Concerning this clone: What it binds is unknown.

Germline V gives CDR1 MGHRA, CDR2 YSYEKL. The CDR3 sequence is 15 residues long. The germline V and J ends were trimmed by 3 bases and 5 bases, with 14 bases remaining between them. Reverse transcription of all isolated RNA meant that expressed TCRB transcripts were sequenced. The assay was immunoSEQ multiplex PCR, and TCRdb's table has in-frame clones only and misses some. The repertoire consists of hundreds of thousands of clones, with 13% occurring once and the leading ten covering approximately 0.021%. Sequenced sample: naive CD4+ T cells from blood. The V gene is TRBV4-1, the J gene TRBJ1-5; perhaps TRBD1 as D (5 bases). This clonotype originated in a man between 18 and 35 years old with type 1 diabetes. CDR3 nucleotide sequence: TGCGCCAGCAGCCAGTTGACAGTGCCTGATCAGCCCCAGCATTTT. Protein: CASSQLTVPDQPQHF.